A selection of T cell receptor beta chains follows, all from one sample in a study of cytomegalovirus exposure and HLA in healthy donors. TCRdb keeps only in-frame clones here, not all; method: immunoSEQ multiplex PCR. The table shows under 300,000 clones, with around 86% occurring only once. The sequenced sample consisted of PBMCs. The receptors were gathered from a woman aged 25 to 45 in good health and CMV-seropositive. CDR3s include the opening cysteine and the closing phenylalanine or tryptophan. D genes are given only for firm matches.

>TRBJ2-7|15|TRBV27|-
TGTGCCAGCAGTTTAAGACAGCAACAGGCCTACGAGCAGTACTTC
CASSLRQQQAYEQYF
>TRBJ2-3|13|TRBV28|-
TGTGCCAGTGCGACAGATTACACAGATACGCAGTATTTT
CASATDYTDTQYF
>TRBJ2-1|16|TRBV4-1|-
TGCGCCAGCAGCCAAGATGCCAGCGGCCCATACAATGAGCAGTTCTTC
CASSQDASGPYNEQFF
>TRBJ2-7|15|TRBV14|TRBD2
TGTGCCAGCAGCCCGATTAGCGGGAGGCTGCACGAGCAGTACTTC
CASSPISGRLHEQYF
>TRBJ1-4|13|TRBV28|-
TGTGCCAGCAGTTTTGCGGGTTACGAAAAACTGTTTTTT
CASSFAGYEKLFF
>TRBJ2-5|14|TRBV5-1|-
TGCGCCAGCAGCGGAGGAGGAGGTCAAGAGACCCAGTACTTC
CASSGGGGQETQYF
>TRBJ1-2|15|TRBV6-5|-
TGTGCCAGCAGTTCCCGACAGCTTGGATCCTATGGCTACACCTTC
CASSSRQLGSYGYTF
>TRBJ2-1|14|TRBV27|-
TGTGCCAGCAGTTTCCAAACTAGTCATCATGAGCAGTTCTTC
CASSFQTSHHEQFF
>TRBJ1-4|14|TRBV5-1|-
TGCGCCAGCAGCCGGGACACCCCTAATGAAAAACTGTTTTTT
CASSRDTPNEKLFF
>TRBJ2-1|17|TRBV14|TRBD2
TGTGCCAGCAGCCGGGGCCGGACTAGCGGGAGTTCTAATGAGCAGTTCTTC
CASSRGRTSGSSNEQFF
>TRBJ1-1|12|TRBV7-9|-
TGTGCCAGCAGTGATGAGGTCACTGAAGCTTTCTTT
CASSDEVTEAFF
>TRBJ2-1|15|TRBV2|TRBD2
TGTGCCAGCAGTGGCGGACTAGCGGGATACAATGAGCAGTTCTTC
CASSGGLAGYNEQFF
>TRBJ1-2|17|TRBV10-3|TRBD1
TGTGCCATCAGTGAGTCTCCAGGGGGCGAGACTAACTATGGCTACACCTTC
CAISESPGGETNYGYTF